The 18 T cell receptor beta chains given below trace back to one sample, sequenced in a study of cytomegalovirus exposure and HLA in healthy donors. The primer mix had 60 Vbeta and 13 Jbeta primers. Sequenced by immunoSEQ multiplex PCR; TCRdb stores in-frame clones only, minus some. The sample lists 150,000 to 200,000 clones, around four fifths occurring once. The sequencing sample was made of PBMCs. The receptors shown here come from a girl between 5 and 17 years old in good health and CMV-seropositive.

This sequence joins TRBV19 and TRBJ1-1, with a tentative D call TRBD1 (6 bases). The CDR3 is 12 amino acids. Per germline, CDR1 LNHDA and CDR2 SQIVND (reference sequence). V lost 6 bases and J 4 bases, leaving 9 bases between the germline ends. The CDR3 spells CASRQGGTEAFF. The CDR3 DNA reads TGTGCCAGTAGACAGGGTGGCACTGAAGCTTTCTTT.

The V and J genes are TRBV15 and TRBJ1-6, with 7 bases identical to TRBD1. Germline V gives CDR1 LNHNV, CDR2 YYDKDF (reference sequence). This CDR3 is built from 15 residues. V lost 4 bases, J lost 10 bases, and 10 bases stayed unmatched. In DNA form, the CDR3 reads TGTGCCACCAGCACGCGACAGGGTTCAGGCTCACCCCTCCACTTT. Translating it yields CATSTRQGSGSPLHF.

The DNA for the CDR3 is TGTGCCAGCGCTTTGGACAGGGGGGATAATTCACCCCTCCACTTT. This encodes CASALDRGDNSPLHF. The rearrangement links TRBV2 to TRBJ1-6, with TRBD1 identical over 10 bases. J lost 5 bases, V lost 8 bases, and 6 bases had no gene match. This CDR3 has 15 residues. Germline V lookup: CDR1 SNHLY, CDR2 FYNNEI.

The chain is built from TRBV6-1 and TRBJ1-2; tentatively, D is TRBD1 (5 bases). The germline V gene has CDR1 MNHNS and CDR2 SASEGT. There are 13 residues in the CDR3. Trimming shortened V by 9 bases and J by 8 bases, and 19 bases separated the two germline ends. This CDR3 is CASGALAGRGYTF. The CDR3 coding sequence is TGTGCCAGTGGGGCCCTGGCCGGGCGAGGCTACACCTTC.

The chain carries TRBV11-3 and TRBJ2-5, with no clear D. The end of the DNA fits TRBJ2-7 better, so the J call may be wrong. Germline V lookup: CDR1 SGHNT, CDR2 YENEEA. CDR3 length: 12 amino acids. The CDR3 here is CASSSYSYEQYF. The CDR3 region has the DNA TGTGCCAGCAGCTCTTACAGCTACGAGCAGTACTTC.

The chain uses TRBV7-6 and TRBJ2-2, with 7 bases identical to TRBD1. CDR3 length equals 16 residues. Losses at the gene ends were 4 bases for V and 5 bases for J; bases not matched to a gene: 10. Germline loops: CDR1 SGHVS, CDR2 FNYEAQ. DNA for the CDR3: TGTGCCAGCAGCTCTGACAGGGAAGCAGGAACCGGGGAGCTGTTTTTT. It translates to CASSSDREAGTGELFF.

The rearrangement links TRBV5-5 to TRBJ1-6; D remains unclear. Trimming shortened V by 0 bases and J by 0 bases, and 10 bases separated the two germline ends. The CDR3 length is 17 residues. Per germline, CDR1 SGHKS and CDR2 YYEKEE (reference sequence). Here the CDR3 DNA reads TGTGCCAGCAGCTTGGAACGGTCGAGCTCCTATAATTCACCCCTCCACTTT. It yields the protein CASSLERSSSYNSPLHF.

The chain recombines TRBV7-9 with TRBJ1-1; TRBD1 aligns across 7 bases. CDR1 and CDR2 (germline): SEHNR, FQNEAQ (reference sequence). This CDR3 region has 15 residues. V was pared by 5 bases and J by 0 bases, with 6 bases of the junction left unmatched. The CDR3 protein is CASSARQGMNTEAFF. CDR3 nucleotides: TGTGCCAGCAGCGCCAGACAGGGAATGAACACTGAAGCTTTCTTT.

This clone has only a few counts. The chain recombines TRBV7-9 with TRBJ2-1; possibly TRBD1 for D (6 bases). The V gene lost 6 bases and the J gene lost 8 bases, with 14 bases spanning the gap. This CDR3 has 13 residues. Germline CDR1 and CDR2: SEHNR and FQNEAQ (reference sequence). CDR3 bases: TGTGCCAGCAGGCCAGGGGATAAGGATGAGCAGTTCTTC. Encoded protein: CASRPGDKDEQFF.

The V call is TRBV5-1, the J call TRBJ2-7, with D possibly matching TRBD1 (6 bases). V was cut by 4 bases and J by 1 base, with 15 bases left in between. The CDR3 contains 15 residues. Per the germline V gene, CDR1 is SGHRS and CDR2 is YFSETQ. CDR3 sequence reads: CASSPGPGTSYEQYF. The CDR3, as DNA: TGCGCCAGCAGCCCCGGACCCGGGACATCCTACGAGCAGTACTTC. The variable domain in full, with the rest retrieved from reference TRBV5-1 and TRBJ2-7, is KAGVTQTPRYLIKTRGQQVTLSCSPISGHRSVSWYQQTPGQGLQFLFEYFSETQRNKGNFPGRFSGRQFSNSRSEMNVSTLELGDSALYLCASSPGPGTSYEQYFGPGTRLTVT.

This clone came up once. The chain employs TRBV13 and TRBJ2-7; 7 bases agree with TRBD1. V was clipped by 5 bases and J by 4 bases; unmatched bases: 14. The CDR3 runs to 16 residues. Germline CDR1 is PRHDT and CDR2 is FYEKMQ (reference sequence). CDR3 sequence: CASSETLDRAGYEQYF. The DNA of the CDR3 is TGTGCCAGCAGCGAAACCTTAGACAGGGCAGGATACGAGCAGTACTTC.

The chain carries TRBV28 and TRBJ2-7; TRBD2 aligns across 9 bases. The CDR3 sequence is 14 residues long. The V gene's germline CDR1 is MDHEN and CDR2 SYDVKM. Unmatched junction bases numbered 9, after V lost 8 bases and J lost 4 bases. The CDR3 is CASSRQTSGYEQYF. The DNA of the CDR3 is TGTGCCAGCTCGAGGCAGACTAGCGGTTACGAGCAGTACTTC.

The rearrangement uses TRBV15 and TRBJ2-7; no clear D. Germline CDR1 and CDR2: LNHNV and YYDKDF (reference sequence). Between the trimmed V and J ends, which lost 0 bases and 5 bases, there was a span of 11 bases. The CDR3 runs 14 residues. CDR3 sequence (DNA): TGTGCCACCAGCAGAGATCTAACGTCGAACGAGCAGTACTTC. As protein: CATSRDLTSNEQYF. Based on the CDR3 plus reference TRBV15 and TRBJ2-7, the full variable domain is DAMVIQNPRYQVTQFGKPVTLSCSQTLNHNVMYWYQQKSSQAPKLLFHYYDKDFNNEADTPDNFQSRRPNTSFCFLDIRSPGLGDTAMYLCATSRDLTSNEQYFGPGTRLTVT.

This rearrangement joins TRBV25-1 to TRBJ1-5, with D perhaps TRBD1 (6 bases). Trimming pared 5 bases from V and 11 bases from J, leaving 13 bases between. This CDR3 is 12 amino acids long. Germline V gene sequence: CDR1 MGHDK, CDR2 SYGVNS. DNA for the CDR3: TGTGCCAGCAGTTCTGGGACACTAGCCCAGCATTTT. The encoded protein is CASSSGTLAQHF.

V usage is TRBV5-4 and J usage is TRBJ2-7; D uncertain. The CDR3 has 11 amino acids. V lost 2 bases, J lost 4 bases, and 4 bases lay in between. Germline V gene lookup returns CDR1 SGHNT and CDR2 YYREEE (reference sequence). The CDR3 loop reads CASSFLYEQYF. In DNA form, the CDR3 reads TGTGCCAGCAGCTTTCTTTACGAGCAGTACTTC.

This sequence joins TRBV7-9 and TRBJ1-2, with D unresolved. With 0 bases removed from V and 7 bases from J, the gap between germline ends came to 3 bases. The length of the CDR3 is 11 residues. Germline-derived CDR1 and CDR2 are SEHNR and FQNEAQ (reference sequence). This CDR3 reads CASSLAGGYTF. CDR3 bases: TGTGCCAGCAGCTTAGCCGGTGGCTACACCTTC.

The genes are TRBV6-4 and TRBJ1-2, with 8 bases fitting TRBD1. V lost 1 base, J lost 8 bases, and 6 bases stayed unmatched. Germline-derived CDR1 and CDR2 are MRHNA and SNTAGT. The CDR3 has 14 amino acids. In nucleotides, the CDR3 is TGTGCCAGCAGTGACTATGCAGGGGGCGAGGGCTACACCTTC. Its translation is CASSDYAGGEGYTF.

This rearrangement joins TRBV5-4 to TRBJ2-1, with 10 bases fitting TRBD2. Germline V gene data show CDR1 as SGHNT and CDR2 as YYREEE (reference sequence). The trim removed 6 bases at V and 7 bases at J, leaving 7 bases unmatched. The CDR3 consists of 14 residues. The CDR3 coding sequence is TGTGCCAGCAACCTAGCGGGGGCCGGGAATGAGCAGTTCTTC. Translated, it gives CASNLAGAGNEQFF. The whole variable domain, remainder taken from reference TRBV5-4 and TRBJ2-1, is ETGVTQSPTHLIKTRGQQVTLRCSSQSGHNTVSWYQQALGQGPQFIFQYYREEENGRGNFPPRFSGLQFPNYSSELNVNALELDDSALYLCASNLAGAGNEQFFGPGTRLTVL.